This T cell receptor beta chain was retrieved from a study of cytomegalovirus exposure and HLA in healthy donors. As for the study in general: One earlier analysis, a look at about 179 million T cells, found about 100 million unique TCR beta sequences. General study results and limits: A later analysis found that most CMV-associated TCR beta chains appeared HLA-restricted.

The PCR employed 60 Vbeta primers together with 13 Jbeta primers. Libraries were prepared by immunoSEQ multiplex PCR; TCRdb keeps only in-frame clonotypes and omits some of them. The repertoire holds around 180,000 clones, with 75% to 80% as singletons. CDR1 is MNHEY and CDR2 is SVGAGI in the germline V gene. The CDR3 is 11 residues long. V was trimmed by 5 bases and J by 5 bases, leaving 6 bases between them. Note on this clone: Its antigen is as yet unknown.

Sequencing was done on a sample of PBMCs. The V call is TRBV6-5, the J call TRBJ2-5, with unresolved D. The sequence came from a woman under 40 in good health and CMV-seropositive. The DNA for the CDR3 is TGTGCCAGCAGTCGGCGGGAGACCCAGTACTTC. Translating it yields CASSRRETQYF.